What follows are 3 T cell receptor beta chains derived from one specimen sequenced in a study of molecular identifiers for immune sequencing clone quantification. TCRdb reprocessed the PCR reads with MiXCR, giving one entry per CDR3 protein. The sample includes approximately 550,000 distinct CDR3 sequences, about 25% of them seen just once. The sample comprised naive CD8+ T cells from blood, with Jurkat cell RNA spiked in. Noted subset: FACS-sorted CD8+CD4-CCR7+CD45RA+ naive T cells. These TCRs come from a human donor in good health. Some libraries in this study had Jurkat cell RNA spiked in.

The table lists this clonotype with many counts. The V and J genes are TRBV12-3 or TRBV12-4 and TRBJ1-2, with D perhaps TRBD1 (6 bases). V was cut by 11 bases and J by 3 bases, with 16 bases left in between. The CDR3 is 13 residues long. CDR3 protein: CAVRDTLYYGYTF. CDR3 DNA sequence: TGTGCCGTTCGGGACACACTTTACTATGGCTACACCTTC.

This clonotype turned up a few times. V usage is TRBV6-5 and J usage is TRBJ2-7, with D maybe TRBD2 (7 bases). V was trimmed by 4 bases and J by 4 bases, leaving 14 bases between them. CDR1 and CDR2 (germline): MNHEY, SVGAGI. The CDR3 runs to 14 residues. CDR3 loop: CASSFEGGQYEQYF. CDR3 nucleotide sequence: TGTGCCAGCAGTTTCGAGGGGGGGCAGTACGAGCAGTACTTC.

The chain recombines TRBV5-6 with TRBJ2-3; possible D gene TRBD2, 7 bases. The CDR3 runs to 15 residues. V was clipped by 2 bases and J by 2 bases, with 12 bases between them. Germline-derived CDR1 and CDR2 are SGHDT and YYEEEE. Written as DNA, the CDR3 is TGTGCCAGCAGCTTCGGCGGGGGCTTCACAGATACGCAGTATTTT. This encodes CASSFGGGFTDTQYF.